This passage covers 29 T cell receptor beta chains from one sample sequenced in a study of cytomegalovirus exposure and HLA in healthy donors. The PCR used 60 Vbeta and 13 Jbeta primers. The protocol was immunoSEQ multiplex PCR, while the TCRdb copy is restricted to in-frame clones and leaves out a portion. In the table there are approximately 110,000 clones, approximately 80% of which are singletons. Sequencing used PBMCs. These receptors were taken from a woman younger than 30 in good health and CMV-seropositive.

The rearrangement joins TRBV2 to TRBJ1-5; no reliable D call. The V gene lost 8 bases and the J gene lost 9 bases, with 11 bases spanning the gap. Germline V gene sequence: CDR1 SNHLY, CDR2 FYNNEI. The CDR3 consists of 11 residues. The CDR3 is CASGREGPQHF. CDR3 coding DNA: TGTGCCAGCGGTAGGGAGGGGCCCCAGCATTTT.

This chain joins TRBV11-3 and TRBJ2-3; perhaps TRBD1 as D (7 bases). The V gene's germline CDR1 is SGHNT and CDR2 YENEEA. V lost 5 bases and J 2 bases, leaving 17 bases between the germline ends. The CDR3 runs 16 residues. The CDR3 DNA sequence: TGTGCCAGCAGCGGGGGGTCGACAGGGAACACAGATACGCAGTATTTT. Amino acid sequence: CASSGGSTGNTDTQYF.

The chain carries TRBV28 and TRBJ1-1; no reliable D call. The CDR3 spans 12 residues. Trimming took 6 bases from V and 5 from J, leaving 10 bases between them. Looked up from germline, CDR1 is MDHEN and CDR2 is SYDVKM. CDR3 sequence (DNA): TGTGCCAGCAGCCCCCGGAGGACTGAAGCTTTCTTT. This translates into CASSPRRTEAFF.

As to this clone: The junction departs from germline at one end; a sequencing error may be responsible. The chain uses TRBV5-4 and TRBJ2-3, with 9 bases fitting TRBD1. Germline V gene sequence: CDR1 SGHNT, CDR2 YYREEE (reference sequence). CDR3 size: 18 residues. CDR3 nucleotides: TGTGCCAGCAGCAGGGGACAGGGAGGAACCAGTTACACAGATGCGCAGTATTTT. Translation: CASSRGQGGTSYTDAQYF. Complete variable domain (other parts from reference TRBV5-4 and TRBJ2-3): ETGVTQSPTHLIKTRGQQVTLRCSSQSGHNTVSWYQQALGQGPQFIFQYYREEENGRGNFPPRFSGLQFPNYSSELNVNALELDDSALYLCASSRGQGGTSYTDAQYFGPGTRLTVL.

This chain connects TRBV7-6 to TRBJ2-1; perhaps TRBD2 as D (5 bases). V was shortened by 6 bases and J by 6 bases, with 12 bases between the two germline ends. This CDR3 region has 13 residues. CDR1 is SGHVS and CDR2 is FNYEAQ in the germline V gene. CDR3 nucleotide sequence: TGTGCCAGCAGGCCTCTAGCTTTCAATGAGCAGTTCTTC. The encoded protein is CASRPLAFNEQFF.

This rearrangement joins TRBV29-1 to TRBJ1-2, with unresolved D. Germline V lookup: CDR1 SQVTM, CDR2 ANQGSEA. The CDR3 totals 13 residues. Trimming left V 2 bases short and J 5 bases short, with 12 bases between. The CDR3 region has the DNA TGCAGCGTTGAATCCGGGAAGGTATATGGCTACACCTTC. It yields the protein CSVESGKVYGYTF.

This clone was detected a few times. The CDR3, as DNA: TGTGCCTGGAGTGTACGCAGGGGGGTCTCACCCCTCCACTTT. Translation gives CAWSVRRGVSPLHF. This chain uses TRBV30 with TRBJ1-6; 7 bases are a match to TRBD1. This CDR3 is 14 amino acids long. Germline values: CDR1 GTSNPN, CDR2 SVGIG (reference sequence). V shed 0 bases and J 10 bases; nucleotides not matched to a gene: 6.

The rearrangement links TRBV7-2 to TRBJ1-6, with a tentative D call TRBD1 (6 bases). The germline V gene has CDR1 SGHTA and CDR2 FQGNSA. The CDR3 is 19 residues long. The V end lost 3 bases, the J end lost 6 bases, and 24 bases lay between the germline ends. The chain's CDR3 is CASSFPNRSTRQVNSPLHF. CDR3 bases: TGTGCCAGCAGCTTCCCGAACCGCTCAACCCGACAGGTTAATTCACCCCTCCACTTT.

V usage is TRBV6-5 and J usage is TRBJ2-5; D not resolved. Per the germline V gene, CDR1 is MNHEY and CDR2 is SVGAGI. V lost 0 bases and J lost 4, with 15 bases in between. This CDR3 contains 16 residues. CDR3 residues: CASSYSLGSRGETQYF. CDR3 nucleotides: TGTGCCAGCAGTTACTCATTGGGCAGCCGTGGAGAGACCCAGTACTTC.

The rearrangement joins TRBV4-1 to TRBJ2-7, with D tentatively TRBD2 (6 bases). The CDR3 contains 16 residues. V was trimmed by 3 bases and J by 3 bases, leaving 18 bases between them. Germline lookup yields CDR1 MGHRA and CDR2 YSYEKL. The CDR3 region has the DNA TGCGCCAGCAGCCAGTCAGCTAGCGAGAGGTTCTACGAGCAGTACTTC. Translating gives CASSQSASERFYEQYF.

The chain joins TRBV7-9 to TRBJ2-1; no clear D gene. Trimming pared 4 bases from V and 0 bases from J, leaving 13 bases between. This CDR3 is built from 16 residues. Germline V gives CDR1 SEHNR, CDR2 FQNEAQ (reference sequence). The CDR3 sequence: CASSSDWMSSYNEQFF. The DNA of the CDR3 is TGTGCCAGCAGCTCAGACTGGATGAGCTCCTACAATGAGCAGTTCTTC.

This clone was counted between two and nine times. The chain joins TRBV4-2 to TRBJ1-4; perhaps TRBD1 as D (5 bases). The CDR3 contains 15 residues. V lost 4 bases and J lost 7, with 16 bases in between. The germline V gene encodes CDR1 LGHNA and CDR2 YNFKEQ. The DNA of the CDR3 is TGTGCCAGCAGCCGGAGGGACGGGATGATTGAAAAACTGTTTTTT. Translating it yields CASSRRDGMIEKLFF.

This sequence joins TRBV5-6 and TRBJ2-3; the match to TRBD1 covers 7 bases. There are 14 residues in the CDR3. Germline CDR1 is SGHDT and CDR2 is YYEEEE. Losses at the gene ends were 4 bases for V and 2 bases for J; bases not matched to a gene: 4. The CDR3 region is CASSPGTATDTQYF. The CDR3 DNA reads TGTGCCAGCAGCCCTGGGACAGCCACAGATACGCAGTATTTT.

This clone appeared a few times. DNA of the CDR3: TGTGCCAGCAGCACCCGGGACTTTATAGCCAAAAACATTCAGTACTTC. Protein sequence: CASSTRDFIAKNIQYF. The chain recombines TRBV5-4 with TRBJ2-7, with D tentatively TRBD2 (6 bases). The DNA end is a closer match to TRBJ2-4, so the J assignment may be wrong. Germline values: CDR1 SGHNT, CDR2 YYREEE (reference sequence). The CDR3 length is 16 residues.

The chain is built from TRBV5-1 and TRBJ2-2; D is undetermined. V shed 1 base and J shed 5 bases, with 12 bases lying between them. The CDR3 has 15 amino acids. Germline V lookup: CDR1 SGHRS, CDR2 YFSETQ. CDR3 loop: CASSLFPETTGELFF. The CDR3 DNA follows: TGCGCCAGCAGCTTGTTTCCGGAGACTACCGGGGAGCTGTTTTTT.

This sequence joins TRBV5-1 and TRBJ1-4, with D hard to call. V was clipped by 1 base and J by 0 bases, with 7 bases between them. Per germline, CDR1 SGHRS and CDR2 YFSETQ. The CDR3 is 15 amino acids. CDR3 loop: CASSLQGATNEKLFF. DNA for the CDR3: TGCGCCAGCAGCTTGCAAGGAGCAACTAATGAAAAACTGTTTTTT.

This clone occurred once. V gene TRBV30 combines with J gene TRBJ1-1; TRBD1 is a possible D gene (6 bases). The CDR3 sequence is 13 residues long. V lost 6 bases to trimming and J lost 0 bases, with 11 bases between them. From germline, CDR1 is GTSNPN and CDR2 SVGIG (reference sequence). CDR3 region: CACKQGMNTEAFF. In DNA form, the CDR3 reads TGTGCCTGCAAACAGGGTATGAACACTGAAGCTTTCTTT. Complete variable domain (other parts from reference TRBV30 and TRBJ1-1): SQTIHQWPATLVQPVGSPLSLECTVEGTSNPNLYWYRQAAGRGLQLLFYSVGIGQISSEVPQNLSASRPQDRQFILSSKKLLLSDSGFYLCACKQGMNTEAFFGQGTRLTVV.

The rearrangement uses TRBV6-5 and TRBJ2-7; 7 bases align to TRBD1. The ends lost 2 bases at V and 0 bases at J; junction bases unmatched: 7. Germline V gene data show CDR1 as MNHEY and CDR2 as SVGAGI. The CDR3 has 16 residues. Here the CDR3 DNA reads TGTGCCAGCAGTTACCCCCAGGGGGTAAGCTCCTACGAGCAGTACTTC. Its protein is CASSYPQGVSSYEQYF.

This clone was seen only once. Other DNA sequences in this specimen translate into the identical CDR3. The chain links TRBV5-4 to TRBJ1-3; TRBD1 matches at 7 bases. The CDR3 extends over 14 amino acids. CDR1 SGHNT and CDR2 YYREEE come from the germline V gene (reference sequence). After removal of 4 bases from V and 2 bases from J, the junction contained 3 bases not matched to a gene. The CDR3 reads CASSQDRAGNTIYF. As DNA, the CDR3 is TGTGCCAGCAGCCAAGACAGGGCTGGAAACACCATATATTTT. Full variable domain (remainder filled in from reference TRBV5-4 and TRBJ1-3): ETGVTQSPTHLIKTRGQQVTLRCSSQSGHNTVSWYQQALGQGPQFIFQYYREEENGRGNFPPRFSGLQFPNYSSELNVNALELDDSALYLCASSQDRAGNTIYFGEGSWLTVV.

The gene calls are TRBV7-3 and TRBJ2-1; D is perhaps TRBD2 (6 bases). V was pared by 2 bases and J by 9 bases, with 11 bases between. Germline V lookup: CDR1 SGHTA, CDR2 FQGTGA. This CDR3 region has 13 residues. CDR3 in amino acids: CASSLQAGIEQFF. CDR3 in DNA: TGTGCCAGCAGCTTACAGGCGGGAATTGAGCAGTTCTTC.

This chain links TRBV13 with TRBJ2-3; D unresolved. The CDR3 loop spans 13 amino acids. Trimming shortened V by 0 bases and J by 6 bases, and 7 bases separated the two germline ends. CDR1 is PRHDT and CDR2 is FYEKMQ in the germline V gene (reference sequence). The CDR3 DNA sequence: TGTGCCAGCAGCTTAGGGATACTCGATACGCAGTATTTT. Protein product: CASSLGILDTQYF.

This chain uses TRBV6-5 with TRBJ1-1; the match to TRBD1 covers 8 bases. Germline CDR1 MNHEY, CDR2 SVGAGI. This CDR3 has 14 residues. The trim removed 5 bases at V and 3 bases at J, leaving 5 bases unmatched. CDR3 nucleotides: TGTGCCAGCAGTCAACAGGGGGTATACACTGAAGCTTTCTTT. Protein sequence: CASSQQGVYTEAFF.

This chain links TRBV9 with TRBJ2-3; no clear D gene. CDR3 length: 14 amino acids. From germline, CDR1 is SGDLS and CDR2 YYNGEE. Trimming took off 6 bases at V and 4 bases at J, with 15 bases between the two ends. The CDR3 DNA reads as TGTGCCAGCACCTTAACTTTTGACTCAGATACGCAGTATTTT. It translates to CASTLTFDSDTQYF. Together with reference TRBV9 and TRBJ2-3, the CDR3 gives the full variable domain: DSGVTQTPKHLITATGQRVTLRCSPRSGDLSVYWYQQSLDQGLQFLIQYYNGEERAKGNILERFSAQQFPDLHSELNLSSLELGDSALYFCASTLTFDSDTQYFGPGTRLTVL.

The genes are TRBV30 and TRBJ2-7; the match to TRBD1 covers 9 bases. Germline V lookup: CDR1 GTSNPN, CDR2 SVGIG (reference sequence). The CDR3 extends over 13 amino acids. V trimming: 0 bases; J trimming: 6 bases; junction bases outside the gene matches: 3. Here the CDR3 DNA reads TGTGCCTGGAGTGTTGGGACAGGGACCGAGCAGTACTTC. Translating gives CAWSVGTGTEQYF.

The V gene is TRBV30, the J gene TRBJ1-2, with D tentatively TRBD1 (5 bases). V gave up 5 bases and J gave up 3 bases, with 10 bases separating them. The CDR3 sequence is 12 residues long. Germline V CDR1 and CDR2: GTSNPN, SVGIG (reference sequence). CDR3: CAWQTEDYGYTF. CDR3 in DNA: TGTGCCTGGCAGACAGAGGACTATGGCTACACCTTC.

The chain combines TRBV28 with TRBJ1-4; D is possibly TRBD1 (5 bases). The CDR3 loop spans 13 amino acids. Germline CDR1 is MDHEN and CDR2 is SYDVKM. Trimming stripped 6 bases from V and 7 bases from J, with 12 bases between. As DNA, the CDR3 is TGTGCCAGCAGCACCTTGGGGCGTGAAAAACTGTTTTTT. Its translation: CASSTLGREKLFF.

The V gene is TRBV5-8, the J gene TRBJ1-4; D might be TRBD1 (5 bases). CDR1 SGHTS and CDR2 YDEGEE come from the germline V gene. V dropped 0 bases and J dropped 7 bases, with 10 bases sitting between them. There are 14 residues in the CDR3. This CDR3 is CASSLGQPSEKLFF. Written as DNA, the CDR3 is TGTGCCAGCAGCTTGGGACAGCCCAGTGAAAAACTGTTTTTT.

The rearrangement joins TRBV19 to TRBJ2-7; 7 bases are shared with TRBD1. Germline V gives CDR1 LNHDA, CDR2 SQIVND (reference sequence). CDR3 size: 13 residues. Trimming cost V 5 bases and J 5 bases; bases outside gene matches: 6. CDR3 nucleotides: TGTGCCAGTAGTGGCGACAGGGCCGACGAGCAGTACTTC. This translates into CASSGDRADEQYF.

The chain couples TRBV5-1 to TRBJ2-5, with D perhaps matching TRBD1 (6 bases). The germline V gene has CDR1 SGHRS and CDR2 YFSETQ. Trimming left V 4 bases short and J 1 base short, with 11 bases between. There are 14 residues in the CDR3. The CDR3 loop reads CASSPGQFQETQYF. The CDR3 DNA follows: TGCGCCAGCAGCCCTGGACAGTTCCAAGAGACCCAGTACTTC.